Each of the 21 T cell receptor beta chains below was sequenced from the same sample in a study of blood T cell repertoires in COVID-19. Clones were read by immunoSEQ multiplex PCR, and TCRdb kept only the in-frame ones, dropping some. The sample includes some 180,000 clones, roughly 76% of them seen just once. The sample taken for sequencing was peripheral blood. The receptors stem from a woman aged 40 to 50 with COVID-19, enrolled during active disease.

The chain has TRBV2 and TRBJ1-1; tentative D call: TRBD1 (6 bases). Germline assignment: CDR1 SNHLY and CDR2 FYNNEI. The CDR3 loop spans 15 amino acids. V lost 8 bases and J lost 3, with 19 bases in between. CDR3 loop: CASGHSGVGYTEAFF. The CDR3 bases are TGTGCCAGCGGCCATTCAGGGGTTGGATACACTGAAGCTTTCTTT. Full variable domain (outside the CDR3, taken from reference TRBV2 and TRBJ1-1): EPEVTQTPSHQVTQMGQEVILRCVPISNHLYFYWYRQILGQKVEFLVSFYNNEISEKSEIFDDQFSVERPDGSNFTLKIRSTKLEDSAMYFCASGHSGVGYTEAFFGQGTRLTVV.

J is TRBJ2-1 and V is TRBV9, with 9 bases that match TRBD2. The CDR3 is 17 amino acids. After removal of 3 bases from V and 3 bases from J, the junction contained 10 bases not matched to a gene. CDR1 is SGDLS, CDR2 YYNGEE, per germline. CDR3 protein: CASSGVGAGGRYNEQFF. The CDR3 bases are TGTGCCAGCAGCGGAGTGGGAGCGGGGGGTCGCTACAATGAGCAGTTCTTC.

CDR3 sequence (DNA): TGTGCCAGCAGAGGTGGAGTAGGTCAGCCCCAGCATTTT. Encoded protein: CASRGGVGQPQHF. The chain couples TRBV2 to TRBJ1-5; no clear D. Trimming took off 6 bases at V and 6 bases at J, with 12 bases between the two ends. The CDR3 is made up of 13 amino acids. In germline, CDR1 is SNHLY, CDR2 FYNNEI.

This clone has just one count. The chain has TRBV4-1 and TRBJ2-2; 10 bases line up with TRBD2. Germline CDR1 is MGHRA and CDR2 is YSYEKL. The V and J ends lost 0 bases and 6 bases, in that order; junction bases with no gene match: 10. CDR3 length: 18 residues. This CDR3 reads CASSQDFQASGRPGELFF. The CDR3 coding sequence is TGCGCCAGCAGCCAAGATTTTCAGGCTAGCGGGAGACCCGGGGAGCTGTTTTTT.

The rearrangement links TRBV19 to TRBJ2-1; no definite D call. Germline V gene sequence: CDR1 LNHDA, CDR2 SQIVND (reference sequence). This CDR3 region has 15 residues. The V end lost 6 bases, the J end lost 9 bases, and 21 bases lay between the germline ends. CDR3 protein: CASRERGRITSEQFF. CDR3 nucleotide sequence: TGTGCCAGTAGGGAAAGAGGAAGGATTACAAGTGAGCAGTTCTTC.

The chain carries TRBV2 and TRBJ2-5; D unresolved. The germline V gene has CDR1 SNHLY and CDR2 FYNNEI. The germline V and J ends were trimmed by 3 bases and 6 bases, with 5 bases remaining between them. The CDR3 has 11 amino acids. The CDR3 sequence: CASSEQKTQYF. The CDR3 coding sequence is TGTGCCAGCAGTGAGCAGAAGACCCAGTACTTC.

J is TRBJ2-2 and V is TRBV27, with TRBD1 identical over 7 bases. Germline CDR1 and CDR2: MNHEY and SMNVEV (reference sequence). V lost 8 bases, J lost 3 bases, and 9 bases stayed unmatched. The CDR3 sequence is 15 residues long. CDR3 amino acids: CASRARTGYTGELFF. In nucleotides, the CDR3 is TGTGCCAGCCGGGCCCGGACAGGTTACACCGGGGAGCTGTTTTTT.

This chain connects TRBV18 to TRBJ1-2, with 7 nucleotides matching TRBD1. After removal of 5 bases from V and 7 bases from J, the junction contained 13 bases not matched to a gene. The CDR3 spans 15 residues. Germline V gene data show CDR1 as KGHSH and CDR2 as LQKENI. The CDR3 DNA sequence: TGTGCCAGCTCAATGACAGGGTCTGTCCAAGCTGGCTACACCTTC. It encodes CASSMTGSVQAGYTF.

This chain links TRBV6-1 with TRBJ1-1; 8 bases are a match to TRBD1. CDR1 is MNHNS, CDR2 SASEGT, per germline. This CDR3 spans 14 amino acids. Trimming took 3 bases from V and 4 from J; bases not matched to a gene: 4. The CDR3 region is CASSDDRGSTEAFF. DNA for the CDR3: TGTGCCAGCAGTGATGACAGGGGATCCACTGAAGCTTTCTTT.

The chain combines TRBV5-6 with TRBJ1-1, with D tentatively TRBD1 (6 bases). The CDR3 spans 14 residues. Germline V CDR1 and CDR2: SGHDT, YYEEEE. The V gene lost 5 bases and the J gene lost 1 base, with 12 bases spanning the gap. In nucleotides, the CDR3 is TGTGCCAGCAGTTATGGACAGCCGAACACTGAAGCTTTCTTT. Protein: CASSYGQPNTEAFF.

The V gene is TRBV10-3, the J gene TRBJ2-3, with TRBD1 matching over 9 bases. The V gene's germline CDR1 is ENHRY and CDR2 SYGVKD. Losses at the gene ends were 6 bases for V and 6 bases for J; bases not matched to a gene: 4. The CDR3 has 13 amino acids. The CDR3 nucleotides read TGTGCCATCAGGGGACAGGGCCACGATACGCAGTATTTT. Translating it yields CAIRGQGHDTQYF.

CDR3 sequence reads: CASSPDRNTGELFF. For the CDR3, the DNA is TGTGCCAGCTCACCCGACAGGAACACCGGGGAGCTGTTTTTT. V is TRBV18 and J is TRBJ2-2; a weak D match, TRBD1 (5 bases). CDR1 is KGHSH, CDR2 LQKENI, per germline. V was pared by 3 bases and J by 1 base, with 6 bases between. There are 14 residues in the CDR3.

The rearrangement joins TRBV6-6 to TRBJ2-3; no clear D gene. Germline CDR1 and CDR2: MNHNY and SVGAGI (reference sequence). The V end lost 0 bases, the J end lost 3 bases, and 10 bases lay between the germline ends. The CDR3 spans 15 residues. CDR3 in amino acids: CASSYSQALTDTQYF. The DNA of the CDR3 is TGTGCCAGCAGTTACTCGCAGGCTTTGACAGATACGCAGTATTTT.

The chain has TRBV18 and TRBJ2-6, with D possibly matching TRBD1 (6 bases). Germline V gives CDR1 KGHSH, CDR2 LQKENI. Trimming cost V 6 bases and J 1 base, with 7 bases left between them. The CDR3 spans 14 residues. The CDR3 nucleotides are TGTGCCAGCTCGCAGGGGTCTGGGGCCAACGTCCTGACTTTC. Amino acid sequence: CASSQGSGANVLTF.

The rearrangement uses TRBV3-1 (or the pseudogene TRBV3-2) and TRBJ2-1; 13 bases are shared with TRBD2. Germline V gene sequence: CDR1 LGHDT, CDR2 YNNKEL (reference sequence). With V trimmed by 0 bases and J by 2 bases, 7 bases remained unmatched. This CDR3 contains 19 residues. For the CDR3, the DNA is TGTGCCAGCAGCCAAGATTACGGGACTAGCGGGATCCCCTACAATGAGCAGTTCTTC. Encoded protein: CASSQDYGTSGIPYNEQFF.

This clone was counted a single time. The chain couples TRBV7-6 to TRBJ1-5; TRBD1 is a possible D gene (6 bases). CDR3 length: 14 amino acids. Germline V gene sequence: CDR1 SGHVS, CDR2 FNYEAQ. V shed 3 bases and J shed 5 bases, with 11 bases lying between them. CDR3 DNA sequence: TGTGCCAGCAGCTTGGGCCCAGGGGATCAGCCCCAGCATTTT. It translates to CASSLGPGDQPQHF.

The chain employs TRBV12-3 or TRBV12-4 and TRBJ2-2; D is unclear. The CDR3 extends over 12 amino acids. V was trimmed by 8 bases and J by 3 bases, leaving 7 bases between them. CDR3 DNA: TGTGCCAGCGCCGAGTACACCGGGGAGCTGTTTTTT. Residues: CASAEYTGELFF.

The chain is built from TRBV28 and TRBJ2-3, with TRBD1 matching 9 bases. V shed 8 bases, J shed 5 bases, and the junction held 11 bases outside the gene matches. Germline V gene lookup returns CDR1 MDHEN and CDR2 SYDVKM. The CDR3 sequence is 15 residues long. In nucleotides, the CDR3 is TGTGCCAGCCGCCGGGGAGGGACAGGGAGAGATACGCAGTATTTT. This gives the protein CASRRGGTGRDTQYF.

This sequence joins TRBV3-1 (or the pseudogene TRBV3-2) and TRBJ2-2; 9 bases map to TRBD1. Trimming at V came to 2 bases and at J to 3 bases, leaving 1 base not matched to a gene. The CDR3 loop spans 15 amino acids. Looked up from germline, CDR1 is LGHDT and CDR2 is YNNKEL (reference sequence). The CDR3, as DNA: TGTGCCAGCAGCCAAACAGGGGGCTACACCGGGGAGCTGTTTTTT. Translation gives CASSQTGGYTGELFF.

This chain joins TRBV5-1 and TRBJ2-6, with unresolved D. Trimming took off 4 bases at V and 1 base at J, with 3 bases between the two ends. Germline CDR1 reads SGHRS; CDR2 reads YFSETQ. CDR3 size: 13 residues. The CDR3 nucleotides read TGCGCCAGCAGCGAGTCTGGGGCCAACGTCCTGACTTTC. Translated, it gives CASSESGANVLTF. The whole variable domain, filled in from reference TRBV5-1 and TRBJ2-6, reads KAGVTQTPRYLIKTRGQQVTLSCSPISGHRSVSWYQQTPGQGLQFLFEYFSETQRNKGNFPGRFSGRQFSNSRSEMNVSTLELGDSALYLCASSESGANVLTFGAGSRLTVL.

The chain carries TRBV28 and TRBJ2-5, with 11 bases identical to TRBD1. The CDR3 runs 14 residues. Trimming at V came to 8 bases and at J to 4 bases, leaving 6 bases not matched to a gene. Germline V lookup: CDR1 MDHEN, CDR2 SYDVKM. The CDR3 nucleotides are TGTGCCAGCGGGGGACAGGGGGGATCAGAGACCCAGTACTTC. Translating it yields CASGGQGGSETQYF.